The entry below gives a single T cell receptor (beta chain) sequence along with its context. Amplification yielded TCR beta CDR3 regions, with RNA transcripts as the source. The TCR CDR3 was amplified in a first-round RT-PCR using the HTBI primer set. From the multiplex PCR reads, TCRdb called clonotypes with MiXCR, one entry per CDR3 protein. The sample yields a few hundred thousand distinct CDR3 sequences, about 14% seen once. This sample is part of a study of T cells in Graves' hyperthyroidism and ophthalmopathy. Exclusion followed for patients with uncontrolled infection, other autoimmune disease, pregnancy or lactation. Trimming pared 0 bases from V and 5 bases from J, leaving 11 bases between. Germline V CDR1 and CDR2: MNHNY, SVGAGI (reference sequence). The CDR3 length is 15 residues.

The specimen sequenced was blood. The clonotype was recovered from a woman in her 30s with Graves' ophthalmopathy. The rearrangement uses TRBV6-6 and TRBJ1-3, with D maybe TRBD1 (5 bases). This CDR3 reads CASSYSGAVRNTIYF. For the CDR3, the DNA is TGTGCCAGCAGTTACTCTGGGGCGGTTAGAAACACCATATATTTT.